Listed below are T cell receptor beta chains from one sample, sequenced in a study of cytomegalovirus exposure and HLA in healthy donors. TCRdb keeps only in-frame clones here, not all; method: immunoSEQ multiplex PCR. This table has about 160,000 clones, 84% appearing once. The sequenced sample consisted of PBMCs. The receptor set was obtained from a man aged 30 to 45 in good health and CMV-seropositive. CDR3s include the opening cysteine and the closing phenylalanine or tryptophan. The D gene is left open where the match is weak.

V gene,J gene,D gene,CDR3 protein
TRBV28,TRBJ1-5,-,CASSLRTPSNQPQHF
TRBV19,TRBJ1-2,-,CASSNPGLDRGYTF
TRBV19,TRBJ2-1,TRBD2,CASSPRGSGNWDEQFF
TRBV13,TRBJ2-5,-,CASSLTGRETQYF
TRBV7-9,TRBJ1-4,TRBD1,CASSLGGTGEKLFF
TRBV27,TRBJ1-3,-,CASSLNRATGNTIYF
TRBV9,TRBJ1-5,-,CASSATGPRSNQPQHF
TRBV6-6,TRBJ2-3,-,CASRFSGGWSTDTQYF
TRBV19,TRBJ2-5,-,CASSFRDTLGIQYF
TRBV9,TRBJ2-5,TRBD1,CASSVSGGRETQYF
TRBV11-1,TRBJ2-7,-,CASSLGTEGGVHEQYF
TRBV28,TRBJ2-1,TRBD1,CASSPGQGAYNEQFF
TRBV4-1,TRBJ1-6,-,CASSHYRENNSPLHF
TRBV7-9,TRBJ1-1,-,CASSAEVQIEAFF
TRBV9,TRBJ2-7,-,CASSQGTGFTYEQYF
TRBV7-8,TRBJ2-5,TRBD2,CASSLIAMRERETQYF
TRBV7-2,TRBJ2-1,-,CASIRSQRNEQFF